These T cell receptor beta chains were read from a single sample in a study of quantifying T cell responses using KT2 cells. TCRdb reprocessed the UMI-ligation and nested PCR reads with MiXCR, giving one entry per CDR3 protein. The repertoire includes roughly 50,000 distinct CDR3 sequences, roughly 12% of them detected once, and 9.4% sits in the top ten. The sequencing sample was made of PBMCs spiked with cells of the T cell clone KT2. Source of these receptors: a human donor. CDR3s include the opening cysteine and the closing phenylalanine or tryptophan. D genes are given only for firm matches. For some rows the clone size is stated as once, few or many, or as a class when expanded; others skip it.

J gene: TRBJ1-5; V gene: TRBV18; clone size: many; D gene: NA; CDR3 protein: CASSPGGPNQPQHF; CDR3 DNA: TGTGCCAGCTCACCAGGGGGACCTAATCAGCCCCAGCATTTT
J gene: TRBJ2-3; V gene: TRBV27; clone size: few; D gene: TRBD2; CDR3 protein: CASSLLAGGLSDTQYF; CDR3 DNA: TGTGCCAGCAGTTTATTGGCGGGAGGGCTCTCTGATACGCAGTATTTT
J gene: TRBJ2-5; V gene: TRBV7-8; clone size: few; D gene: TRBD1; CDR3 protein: CASSSYRDRVAKTQYF; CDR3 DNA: TGTGCCAGCAGCTCCTACCGCGACAGGGTAGCAAAGACCCAGTACTTC
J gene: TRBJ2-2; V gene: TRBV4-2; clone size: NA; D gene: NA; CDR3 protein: CASSQGRKAGELFF; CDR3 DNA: TGTGCCAGCAGCCAAGGACGTAAGGCCGGGGAGCTGTTTTTT
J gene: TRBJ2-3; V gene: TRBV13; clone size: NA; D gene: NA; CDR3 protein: CASSLASHGEHNTQYF; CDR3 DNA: TGTGCCAGCAGCTTAGCAAGTCACGGGGAGCATAATACGCAGTATTTT
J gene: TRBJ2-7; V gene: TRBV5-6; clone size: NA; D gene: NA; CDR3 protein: CASSLVPTDEQYF; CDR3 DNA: TGTGCCAGCAGCTTGGTCCCAACCGACGAGCAGTACTTC
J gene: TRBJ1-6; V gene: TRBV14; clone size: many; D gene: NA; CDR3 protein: CASSQLAWDSPLHF; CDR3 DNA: TGTGCCAGCAGCCAACTGGCCTGGGATTCACCCCTCCACTTT
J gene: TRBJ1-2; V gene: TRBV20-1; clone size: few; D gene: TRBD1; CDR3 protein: CSASLSGTGFGYTF; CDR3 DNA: TGCAGTGCTAGCCTCTCCGGGACAGGGTTTGGCTACACCTTC
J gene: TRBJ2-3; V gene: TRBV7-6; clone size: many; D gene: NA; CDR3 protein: CASSLLNTDTQYF; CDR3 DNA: TGTGCCAGCAGCTTATTAAACACAGATACGCAGTATTTT
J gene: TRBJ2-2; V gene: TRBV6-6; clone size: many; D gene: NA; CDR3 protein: CASSPRGDSTGELFF; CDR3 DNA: TGTGCCAGCAGTCCGCGGGGGGACAGCACCGGGGAGCTGTTTTTT
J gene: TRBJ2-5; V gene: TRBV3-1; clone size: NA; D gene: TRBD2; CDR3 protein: CASSQDWGGQTQYF; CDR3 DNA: TGTGCCAGCAGCCAAGATTGGGGGGGACAGACCCAGTACTTC
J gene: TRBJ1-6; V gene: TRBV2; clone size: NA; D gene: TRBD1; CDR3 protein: CASRMIQGNNSPLHF; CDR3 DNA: TGTGCCAGCAGGATGATACAGGGGAACAATTCACCCCTCCACTTT
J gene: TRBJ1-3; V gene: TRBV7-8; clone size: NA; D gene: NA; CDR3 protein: CASSPTDSGNTIYF; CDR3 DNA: TGTGCCAGCAGCCCTACCGACTCTGGAAACACCATATATTTT
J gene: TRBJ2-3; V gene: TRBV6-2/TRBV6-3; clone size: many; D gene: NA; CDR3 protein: CASSYSTLDTQYF; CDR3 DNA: TGTGCCAGCAGTTACTCGACCCTGGATACGCAGTATTTT
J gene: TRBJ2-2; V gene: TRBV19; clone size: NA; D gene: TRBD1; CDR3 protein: CASSIAWTGNHGELFF; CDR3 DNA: TGTGCCAGTAGTATAGCCTGGACAGGGAATCACGGGGAGCTGTTTTTT
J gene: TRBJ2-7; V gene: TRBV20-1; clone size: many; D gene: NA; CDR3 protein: CSAKEAGPTSYEQYF; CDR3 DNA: TGCAGTGCTAAAGAGGCGGGGCCCACCTCCTACGAGCAGTACTTC
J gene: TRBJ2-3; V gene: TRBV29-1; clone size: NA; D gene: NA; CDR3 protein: CSVGSRGDTQYF; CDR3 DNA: TGCAGCGTTGGGTCGAGGGGAGATACGCAGTATTTT
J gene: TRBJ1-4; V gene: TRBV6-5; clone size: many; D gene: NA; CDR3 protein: CASRYKEKLFF; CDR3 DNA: TGTGCCAGCAGGTATAAGGAAAAACTGTTTTTT
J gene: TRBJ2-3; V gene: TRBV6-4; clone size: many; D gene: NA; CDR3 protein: CASSDSRGADTQYF; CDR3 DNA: TGTGCCAGCAGTGACTCGAGAGGGGCAGATACGCAGTATTTT
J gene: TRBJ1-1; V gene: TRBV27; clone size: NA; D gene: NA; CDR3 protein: CASSFSSRTEAFF; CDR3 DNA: TGTGCCAGCAGTTTTTCGTCAAGGACTGAAGCTTTCTTT
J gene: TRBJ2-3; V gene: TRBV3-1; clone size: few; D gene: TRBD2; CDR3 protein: CASSQDLLAGGGGTDTQYF; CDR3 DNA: TGTGCCAGCAGCCAAGACCTGCTAGCGGGGGGGGGCGGCACAGATACGCAGTATTTT
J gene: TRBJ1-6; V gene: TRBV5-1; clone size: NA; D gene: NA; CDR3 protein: CASSPFLGFGSPLHF; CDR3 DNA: TGCGCCAGCAGCCCCTTTCTCGGTTTCGGATCACCCCTCCACTTT
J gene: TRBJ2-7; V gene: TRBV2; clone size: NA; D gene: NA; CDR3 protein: CASSVYIGNYEQYF; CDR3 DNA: TGTGCCAGCAGTGTTTACATCGGCAACTACGAGCAGTACTTC
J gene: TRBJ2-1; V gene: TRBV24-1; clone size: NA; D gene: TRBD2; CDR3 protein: CATSDLAGDLNEQFF; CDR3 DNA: TGTGCCACCAGTGATTTAGCGGGAGACCTCAATGAGCAGTTCTTC
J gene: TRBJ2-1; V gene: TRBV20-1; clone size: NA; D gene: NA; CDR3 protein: CSVGIWDEQFF; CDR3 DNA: TGCAGTGTAGGGATCTGGGATGAGCAGTTCTTC
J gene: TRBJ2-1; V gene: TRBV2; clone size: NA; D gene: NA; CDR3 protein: CASSGVSSYNEQFF; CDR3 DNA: TGTGCCAGCAGTGGGGTTAGCTCCTACAATGAGCAGTTCTTC
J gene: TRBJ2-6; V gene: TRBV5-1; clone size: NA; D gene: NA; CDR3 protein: CASRPAERLGANVLTF; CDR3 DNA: TGCGCCAGCAGGCCGGCGGAGAGACTTGGGGCCAACGTCCTGACTTTC
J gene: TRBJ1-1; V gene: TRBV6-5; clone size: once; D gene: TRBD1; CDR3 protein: CASSGTGGFVEAFF; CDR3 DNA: TGTGCCAGCAGTGGGACAGGGGGCTTCGTTGAAGCTTTCTTT
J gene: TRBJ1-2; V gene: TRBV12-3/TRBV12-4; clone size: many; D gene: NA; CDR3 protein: CASSLVAGRSYGYTF; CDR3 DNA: TGTGCCAGCAGTTTAGTTGCAGGGAGGAGCTATGGCTACACCTTC
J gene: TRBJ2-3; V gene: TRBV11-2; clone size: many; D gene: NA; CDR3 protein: CASTLYPGATDTQYF; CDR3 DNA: TGTGCCAGCACCCTTTATCCGGGAGCGACAGATACGCAGTATTTT
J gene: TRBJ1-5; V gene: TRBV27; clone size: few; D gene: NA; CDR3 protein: CASSGGYSNQPQHF; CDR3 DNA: TGTGCCAGCAGTGGGGGGTATAGCAATCAGCCCCAGCATTTT
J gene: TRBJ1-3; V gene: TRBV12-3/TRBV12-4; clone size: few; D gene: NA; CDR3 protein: CASSSFGNTIYF; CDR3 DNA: TGTGCCAGCAGTTCGTTTGGAAACACCATATATTTT
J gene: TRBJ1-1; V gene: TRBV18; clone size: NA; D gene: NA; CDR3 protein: CASSRVGTTEAFF; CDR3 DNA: TGTGCCAGCTCACGGGTCGGGACGACTGAAGCTTTCTTT
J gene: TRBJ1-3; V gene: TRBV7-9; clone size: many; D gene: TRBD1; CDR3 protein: CASSWTGTEGDSSGNTIYF; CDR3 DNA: TGTGCCAGCAGCTGGACCGGGACAGAAGGCGACAGCTCTGGAAACACCATATATTTT
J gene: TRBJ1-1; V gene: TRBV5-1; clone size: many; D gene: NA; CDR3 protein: CASSLVWQGDTEAFF; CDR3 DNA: TGCGCCAGCAGCTTGGTGTGGCAGGGTGACACTGAAGCTTTCTTT
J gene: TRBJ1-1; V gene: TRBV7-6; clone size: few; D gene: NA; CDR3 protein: CASSLVSGEAFF; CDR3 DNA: TGTGCCAGCAGCTTAGTTTCGGGAGAAGCTTTCTTT
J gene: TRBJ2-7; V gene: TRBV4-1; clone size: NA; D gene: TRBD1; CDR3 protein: CASSQVTGDEQYF; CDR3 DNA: TGCGCCAGCAGCCAAGTAACAGGGGACGAGCAGTACTTC
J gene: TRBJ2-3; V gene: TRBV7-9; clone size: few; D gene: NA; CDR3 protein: CASSLVRGSSDTQYF; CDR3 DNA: TGTGCCAGCAGCTTAGTGCGGGGATCCTCAGATACGCAGTATTTT
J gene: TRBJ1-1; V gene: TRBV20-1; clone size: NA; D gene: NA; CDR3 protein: CSARDFRGYGREAFF; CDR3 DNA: TGCAGTGCTAGAGATTTCAGGGGCTACGGCCGTGAAGCTTTCTTT
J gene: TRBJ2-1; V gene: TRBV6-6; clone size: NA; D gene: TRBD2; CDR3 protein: CASLTSGTYNEQFF; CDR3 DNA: TGTGCCAGCCTGACTAGCGGAACGTACAATGAGCAGTTCTTC
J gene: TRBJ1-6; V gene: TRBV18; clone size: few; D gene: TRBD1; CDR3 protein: CASSTSGTASNSPLHF; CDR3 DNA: TGTGCCAGCTCAACTTCCGGGACAGCGAGCAATTCACCCCTCCACTTT
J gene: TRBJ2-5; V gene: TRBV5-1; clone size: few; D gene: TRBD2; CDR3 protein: CASSYSGSEETQYF; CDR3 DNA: TGCGCCAGCAGCTATAGCGGGAGTGAAGAGACCCAGTACTTC
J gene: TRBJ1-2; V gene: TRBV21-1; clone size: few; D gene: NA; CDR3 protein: CASSRSGLAYGYTF; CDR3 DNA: TGTGCCAGCAGCAGATCAGGATTAGCCTATGGCTACACCTTC
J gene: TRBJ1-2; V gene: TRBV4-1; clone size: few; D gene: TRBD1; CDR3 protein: CASSQGPTGGPAGYTF; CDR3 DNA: TGCGCCAGCAGCCAAGGACCGACAGGGGGTCCTGCTGGCTACACCTTC
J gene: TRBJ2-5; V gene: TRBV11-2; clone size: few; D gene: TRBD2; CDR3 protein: CASSLDGASGETQYF; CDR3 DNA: TGTGCCAGCAGCTTAGATGGCGCTAGCGGAGAGACCCAGTACTTC
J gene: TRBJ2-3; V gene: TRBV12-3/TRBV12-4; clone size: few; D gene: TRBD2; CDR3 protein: CASSLWGSGGPPVGNTQYF; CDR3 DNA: TGTGCCAGCAGTTTATGGGGTAGCGGGGGTCCACCGGTGGGGAATACGCAGTATTTT
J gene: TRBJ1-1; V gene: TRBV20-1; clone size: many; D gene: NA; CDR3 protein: CSASITWEQGSGEAFF; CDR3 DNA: TGCAGTGCTAGTATCACGTGGGAACAGGGTTCGGGTGAAGCTTTCTTT
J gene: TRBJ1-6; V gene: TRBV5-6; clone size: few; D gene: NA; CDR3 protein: CASSLDPGDYYNSPLHF; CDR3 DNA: TGTGCCAGCAGCTTGGATCCGGGGGACTACTATAATTCACCCCTCCACTTT
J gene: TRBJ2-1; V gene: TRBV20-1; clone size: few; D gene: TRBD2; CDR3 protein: CSARDKERGGRWNEQFF; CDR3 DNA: TGCAGTGCTAGAGATAAGGAGCGGGGGGGCCGTTGGAATGAGCAGTTCTTC
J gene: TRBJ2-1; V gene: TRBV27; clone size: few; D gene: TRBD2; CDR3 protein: CASSPSPSGGEQFF; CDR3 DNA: TGTGCCAGCAGTCCCAGTCCAAGCGGGGGTGAGCAGTTCTTC
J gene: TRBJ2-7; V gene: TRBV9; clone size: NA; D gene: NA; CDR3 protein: CASSPSPGGYEQYF; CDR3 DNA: TGTGCCAGCAGCCCCAGTCCCGGGGGTTACGAGCAGTACTTC
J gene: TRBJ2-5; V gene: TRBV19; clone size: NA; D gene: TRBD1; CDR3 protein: CASSPRTGEETQYF; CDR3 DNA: TGTGCCAGTAGTCCCCGGACAGGGGAAGAGACCCAGTACTTC
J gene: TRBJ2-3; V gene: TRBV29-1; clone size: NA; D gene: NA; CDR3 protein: CSVVGLAGGMDTQYF; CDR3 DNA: TGCAGCGTTGTAGGGCTAGCTGGTGGTATGGATACGCAGTATTTT
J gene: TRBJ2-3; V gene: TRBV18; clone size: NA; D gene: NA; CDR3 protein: CASSPTRVRSTAQLVSTDTQYF; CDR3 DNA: TGTGCCAGCTCACCAACGAGGGTAAGAAGCACTGCGCAGCTTGTCTCCACAGATACGCAGTATTTT
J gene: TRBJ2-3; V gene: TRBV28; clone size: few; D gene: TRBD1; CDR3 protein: CAVHRGSDTQYF; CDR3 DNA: TGTGCCGTCCACAGGGGTTCGGATACGCAGTATTTT